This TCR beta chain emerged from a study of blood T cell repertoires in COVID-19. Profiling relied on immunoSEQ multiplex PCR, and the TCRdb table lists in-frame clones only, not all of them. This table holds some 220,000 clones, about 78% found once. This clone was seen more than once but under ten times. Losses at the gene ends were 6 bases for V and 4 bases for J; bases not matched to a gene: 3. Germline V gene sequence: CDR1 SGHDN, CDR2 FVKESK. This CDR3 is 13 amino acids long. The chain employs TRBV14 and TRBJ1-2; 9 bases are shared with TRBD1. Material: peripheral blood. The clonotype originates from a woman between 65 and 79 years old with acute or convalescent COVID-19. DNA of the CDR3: TGTGCCAGCAGTCGACAGGGGGTCTATGGCTACACCTTC. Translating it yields CASSRQGVYGYTF.